This entry lists 15 T cell receptor beta chains sequenced from one sample in a study of CD8 T cells in Susac syndrome. Random-hexamer reverse transcription was applied to roughly 0.5 to 1 ug RNA. TCRdb fed the immunoSEQ multiplex PCR reads into MiXCR, producing one record per CDR3 protein. The repertoire holds more than 200,000 distinct CDR3 sequences, with 93% as singletons. The sequenced sample was CD4+ T cells from PBMCs. Receptors originate from a human donor with multiple sclerosis.

This clonotype is a singleton in its sample. The V call is TRBV2, the J call TRBJ2-7, with D possibly matching TRBD2 (6 bases). CDR3 length: 15 amino acids. From germline, CDR1 is SNHLY and CDR2 FYNNEI. V lost 1 base and J 2 bases, leaving 12 bases between the germline ends. CDR3 in DNA: TGTGCCAGCAGTGAAGGGAGGGGACGGGCCTACGAGCAGTACGTC. This translates into CASSEGRGRAYEQYV.

CDR3 DNA sequence: TGTGCCAGCAGTATCTTCGGGACCAACACCGGGGAGCTGTTTTTT. Amino acids: CASSIFGTNTGELFF. The chain combines TRBV27 with TRBJ2-2; D might be TRBD1 or TRBD2, each matching 5 bases. Germline V gene sequence: CDR1 MNHEY, CDR2 SMNVEV (reference sequence). This CDR3 is built from 15 residues. Trimming took 5 bases from V and 2 from J, leaving 12 bases between them.

The V and J genes are TRBV6-1 and TRBJ1-1; TRBD1 is a possible D gene (5 bases). The germline gives CDR1 MNHNS, CDR2 SASEGT. V lost 6 bases, J lost 4 bases, and 15 bases lay in between. The CDR3 length is 14 residues. CDR3 region: CASSPSWGSTEAFF. The CDR3 coding sequence is TGTGCCAGCAGCCCCAGCTGGGGCAGCACTGAAGCTTTCTTT.

The chain joins TRBV6-1 to TRBJ2-6; D is ambiguous. Germline-derived CDR1 and CDR2 are MNHNS and SASEGT. This CDR3 comprises 15 residues. V was pared by 5 bases and J by 1 base, with 9 bases between. Here the CDR3 DNA reads TGTGCCAGCAGTCTTCAGGTTTCTGGGGCCAACGTCCTGACTTTC. Protein product: CASSLQVSGANVLTF.

Details on this clonotype: One junction end disagrees with the germline gene, perhaps due to a read error. This chain connects TRBV29-1 to TRBJ1-4; the match to TRBD1 covers 7 bases. CDR1 SQVTM and CDR2 ANQGSEA come from the germline V gene. This CDR3 has 13 amino acids. CDR3 nucleotides: TGCAGCGTTGAGGCAGGGGGGAGAAAGAAACTGCTTTTT. It codes for CSVEAGGRKKLLF.

This clonotype is a singleton in its sample. This chain uses TRBV6-5 with TRBJ2-1; 11 bases match TRBD2. This CDR3 region has 16 residues. The V and J ends lost 2 bases and 4 bases, in that order; junction bases with no gene match: 4. Germline V gene data show CDR1 as MNHEY and CDR2 as SVGAGI. In DNA form, the CDR3 reads TGTGCCAGCAGTTACGGTCTAGCGGGGGGTTACAATGAGCAGTTCTTC. It translates to CASSYGLAGGYNEQFF.

This sequence joins TRBV12-3 or TRBV12-4 and TRBJ1-1; D may be TRBD1 (6 bases). The CDR3 has 13 amino acids. V was pared by 2 bases and J by 6 bases, with 10 bases between. The CDR3 region is CASSLQGLSEAFF. The DNA for the CDR3 is TGTGCCAGCAGTTTACAGGGGCTATCTGAAGCTTTCTTT.

The rearrangement joins TRBV5-1 to TRBJ2-5; 11 bases agree with TRBD2. V lost 1 base, J lost 5 bases, and 10 bases stayed unmatched. The CDR3 sequence is 17 residues long. Germline V gene lookup returns CDR1 SGHRS and CDR2 YFSETQ. The CDR3 protein is CASSLNELAGARETQYF. CDR3 sequence (DNA): TGCGCCAGCAGCTTGAATGAACTAGCGGGGGCCAGGGAGACCCAGTACTTC.

The chain links TRBV6-5 to TRBJ2-1; no reliable D call. This CDR3 is built from 14 residues. The V end was cut by 6 bases, the J end by 0 bases, with 9 bases between. The V gene's germline CDR1 is MNHEY and CDR2 SVGAGI. CDR3 coding DNA: TGTGCCAGCAGCTACCTGCCCTCCTACAATGAGCAGTTCTTC. Translation: CASSYLPSYNEQFF.

The chain recombines TRBV4-1 with TRBJ2-1, with TRBD1 matching 9 bases. Germline lookup yields CDR1 MGHRA and CDR2 YSYEKL. The CDR3 covers 15 residues. Trimming at V came to 5 bases and at J to 6 bases, leaving 8 bases not matched to a gene. CDR3 coding DNA: TGCGCCAGCAGCGAAATGGGGACAGGGCGCAATGAGCAGTTCTTC. It translates to CASSEMGTGRNEQFF.

V is TRBV3-1 and J is TRBJ1-1; D not certain. The germline V gene has CDR1 LGHDT and CDR2 YNNKEL (reference sequence). Trimming took off 1 base at V and 1 base at J, with 10 bases between the two ends. The CDR3 loop spans 15 amino acids. The CDR3, as DNA: TGTGCCAGCAGCCAAGTAAGGACGGAGAACACTGAAGCTTTCTTT. Its translation: CASSQVRTENTEAFF.

This chain connects TRBV28 to TRBJ1-6; D is uncertain. Trimming cost V 5 bases and J 5 bases, with 7 bases left between them. This CDR3 is built from 13 residues. The germline gives CDR1 MDHEN, CDR2 SYDVKM. The CDR3 reads CASSPSDNSPLHF. CDR3 nucleotide sequence: TGTGCCAGCAGTCCCAGCGATAATTCACCCCTCCACTTT.

V is TRBV27 and J is TRBJ2-7; 7 bases match TRBD1. The CDR3 is made up of 14 amino acids. Per germline, CDR1 MNHEY and CDR2 SMNVEV (reference sequence). The junction had 8 bases not matched to a gene; V was cut back by 5 bases and J by 4 bases. CDR3 region: CASSPPGQLYEQYF. The CDR3 bases are TGTGCCAGCAGTCCTCCGGGACAGCTGTACGAGCAGTACTTC.

This chain links TRBV7-6 with TRBJ1-3, with a weak D call TRBD1 (5 bases). There are 17 residues in the CDR3. Germline CDR1 reads SGHVS; CDR2 reads FNYEAQ. The V and J ends lost 4 bases and 3 bases respectively, with 19 bases between them. For the CDR3, the DNA is TGTGCCAGCAGCTCCGTCGGGACCCGGGCCAGTGGAAACACCATATATTTT. Translating gives CASSSVGTRASGNTIYF.

V usage is TRBV3-1 and J usage is TRBJ2-2; no reliable D call. V lost 4 bases and J lost 7, with 13 bases in between. The CDR3 spans 14 residues. Germline CDR1 and CDR2: LGHDT and YNNKEL (reference sequence). CDR3 region: CASSLSLPVGELFF. The CDR3 DNA sequence: TGTGCCAGCAGCCTCTCCTTACCTGTCGGGGAGCTGTTTTTT. The complete variable domain, with remaining parts taken from reference TRBV3-1 and TRBJ2-2, reads DTAVSQTPKYLVTQMGNDKSIKCEQNLGHDTMYWYKQDSKKFLKIMFSYNNKELIINETVPNRFSPKSPDKAHLNLHINSLELGDSAVYFCASSLSLPVGELFFGEGSRLTVL.